The clone carrying this T cell receptor (beta chain) was recorded at least ten times. This CDR3 comprises 14 residues. Deletions cut 5 bases from V and 0 bases from J, with 11 bases between. Germline V gene data show CDR1 as SGHNT and CDR2 as YENEEA. Data came from immunoSEQ multiplex PCR; TCRdb stores just in-frame clones and leaves some out. The repertoire has about 94,000 clones, 70% to 90% of them found once; the top ten carry 1.3%. The data were obtained in a study of control samples from healthy donors and cancer patients. The origin of this receptor is a woman aged 45-60 years in good health. J is TRBJ2-7 and V is TRBV11-3; the D gene is possibly TRBD2 (6 bases). Sequencing was done on a sample of blood. The CDR3 sequence is CASSPRDSSYEQYF. Written as DNA, the CDR3 is TGTGCCAGCAGCCCCCGGGACTCCTCCTACGAGCAGTACTTC.